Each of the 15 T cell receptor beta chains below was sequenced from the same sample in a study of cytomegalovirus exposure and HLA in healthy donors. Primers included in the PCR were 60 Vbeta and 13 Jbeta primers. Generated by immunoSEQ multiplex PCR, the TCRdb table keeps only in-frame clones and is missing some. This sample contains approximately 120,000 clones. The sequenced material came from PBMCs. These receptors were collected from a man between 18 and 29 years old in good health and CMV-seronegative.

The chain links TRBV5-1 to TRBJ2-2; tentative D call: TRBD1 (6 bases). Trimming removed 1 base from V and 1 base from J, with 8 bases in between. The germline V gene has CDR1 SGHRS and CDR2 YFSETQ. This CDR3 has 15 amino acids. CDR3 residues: CASSLTGMNTGELFF. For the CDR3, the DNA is TGCGCCAGCAGCTTGACAGGGATGAACACCGGGGAGCTGTTTTTT. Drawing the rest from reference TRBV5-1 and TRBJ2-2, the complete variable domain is KAGVTQTPRYLIKTRGQQVTLSCSPISGHRSVSWYQQTPGQGLQFLFEYFSETQRNKGNFPGRFSGRQFSNSRSEMNVSTLELGDSALYLCASSLTGMNTGELFFGEGSRLTVL.

This chain's CDR3 is CASSGEKGPPSDGGGYTF. DNA for the CDR3: TGTGCCAGCAGCGGCGAAAAAGGTCCCCCGTCCGATGGGGGGGGCTACACCTTC. The rearrangement links TRBV9 to TRBJ1-2, with D possibly matching TRBD1 (5 bases). This CDR3 is 18 amino acids long. V was pared by 3 bases and J by 8 bases, with 29 bases between. Per the germline V gene, CDR1 is SGDLS and CDR2 is YYNGEE. Looking up the rest from reference TRBV9 and TRBJ1-2 gives the full variable domain: DSGVTQTPKHLITATGQRVTLRCSPRSGDLSVYWYQQSLDQGLQFLIQYYNGEERAKGNILERFSAQQFPDLHSELNLSSLELGDSALYFCASSGEKGPPSDGGGYTFGSGTRLTVV.

The DNA for the CDR3 is TGTGCCAGCAGGCGGACAGGTTTTAACTATGGCTACACCTTC. It encodes CASRRTGFNYGYTF. V and J are TRBV6-1 and TRBJ1-2; the match to TRBD1 covers 7 bases. CDR3 length: 14 residues. Germline CDR1 MNHNS, CDR2 SASEGT. V trimming: 6 bases; J trimming: 1 base; junction bases outside the gene matches: 5.

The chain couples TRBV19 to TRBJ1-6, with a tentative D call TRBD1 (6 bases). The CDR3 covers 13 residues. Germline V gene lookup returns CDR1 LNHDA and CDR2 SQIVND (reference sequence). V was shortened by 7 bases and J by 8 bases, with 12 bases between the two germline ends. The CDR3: CASNTGLDSPLHF. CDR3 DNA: TGTGCCAGTAATACAGGGTTGGATTCACCCCTCCACTTT.

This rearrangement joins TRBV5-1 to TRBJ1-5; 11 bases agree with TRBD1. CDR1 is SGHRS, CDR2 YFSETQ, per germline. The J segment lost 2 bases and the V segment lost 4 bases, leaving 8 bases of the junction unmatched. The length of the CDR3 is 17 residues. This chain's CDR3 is CASSPGTGGLGNQPQHF. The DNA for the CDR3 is TGCGCCAGCAGCCCCGGGACAGGGGGATTAGGCAATCAGCCCCAGCATTTT.

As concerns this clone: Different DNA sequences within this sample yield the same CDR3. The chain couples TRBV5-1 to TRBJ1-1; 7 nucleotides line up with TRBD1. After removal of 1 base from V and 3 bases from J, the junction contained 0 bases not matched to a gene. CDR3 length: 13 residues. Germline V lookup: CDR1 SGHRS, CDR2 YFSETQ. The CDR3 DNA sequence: TGCGCCAGCAGCTTGACAGGGGACACTGAAGCTTTCTTT. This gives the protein CASSLTGDTEAFF. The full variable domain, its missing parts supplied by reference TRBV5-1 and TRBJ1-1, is KAGVTQTPRYLIKTRGQQVTLSCSPISGHRSVSWYQQTPGQGLQFLFEYFSETQRNKGNFPGRFSGRQFSNSRSEMNVSTLELGDSALYLCASSLTGDTEAFFGQGTRLTVV.

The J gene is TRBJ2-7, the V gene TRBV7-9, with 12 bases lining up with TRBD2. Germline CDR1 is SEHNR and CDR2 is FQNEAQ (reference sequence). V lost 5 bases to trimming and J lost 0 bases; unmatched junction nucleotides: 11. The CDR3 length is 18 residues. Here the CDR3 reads CASSPKDGLAGYSYEQYF. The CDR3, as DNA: TGTGCCAGCAGCCCAAAGGATGGACTAGCGGGATACTCCTACGAGCAGTACTTC.

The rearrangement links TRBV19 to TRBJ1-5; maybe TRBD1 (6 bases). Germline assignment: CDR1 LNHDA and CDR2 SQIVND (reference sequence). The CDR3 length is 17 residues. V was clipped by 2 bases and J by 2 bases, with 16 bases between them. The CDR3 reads CASSIKESGVGNQPQHF. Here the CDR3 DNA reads TGTGCCAGTAGTATAAAGGAGTCAGGGGTTGGCAATCAGCCCCAGCATTTT.

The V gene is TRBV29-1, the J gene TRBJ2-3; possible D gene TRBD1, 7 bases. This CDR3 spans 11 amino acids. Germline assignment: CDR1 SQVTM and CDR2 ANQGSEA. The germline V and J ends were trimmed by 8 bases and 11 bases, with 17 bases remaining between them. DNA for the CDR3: TGCAGCTGGAGGGGGACAGACTGGCAGTATTTT. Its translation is CSWRGTDWQYF.

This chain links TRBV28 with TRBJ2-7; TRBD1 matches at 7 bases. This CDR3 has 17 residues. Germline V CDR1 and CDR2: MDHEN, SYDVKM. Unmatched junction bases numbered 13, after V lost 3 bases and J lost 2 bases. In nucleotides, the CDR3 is TGTGCCAGCAGTTTGGATGGTTTTGGGACAGCAGCCTACGAGCAGTACTTC. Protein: CASSLDGFGTAAYEQYF.

CDR3 sequence (DNA): TGTGCCATCAGTGAGTCCGGGGCTAGCGGGATGGTGACAGATACGCAGTATTTT. This encodes CAISESGASGMVTDTQYF. The V call is TRBV10-3, the J call TRBJ2-3, with 9 positions matching TRBD2. V lost 0 bases to trimming and J lost 3 bases; unmatched junction nucleotides: 10. CDR3 length: 18 residues. Germline V CDR1 and CDR2: ENHRY, SYGVKD.

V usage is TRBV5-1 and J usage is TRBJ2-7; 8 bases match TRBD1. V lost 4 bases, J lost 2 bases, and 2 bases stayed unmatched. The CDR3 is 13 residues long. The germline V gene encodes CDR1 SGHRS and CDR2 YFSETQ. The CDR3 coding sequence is TGCGCCAGCAGCGTACAGGGGGCCTACGAGCAGTACTTC. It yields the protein CASSVQGAYEQYF.

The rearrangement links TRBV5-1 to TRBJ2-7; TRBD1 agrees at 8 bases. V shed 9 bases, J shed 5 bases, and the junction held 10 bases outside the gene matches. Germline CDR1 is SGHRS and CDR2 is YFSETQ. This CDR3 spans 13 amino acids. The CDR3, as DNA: TGCGCCACCTCCCCGGCAGGGGGCCACGAGCAGTACTTC. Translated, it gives CATSPAGGHEQYF.

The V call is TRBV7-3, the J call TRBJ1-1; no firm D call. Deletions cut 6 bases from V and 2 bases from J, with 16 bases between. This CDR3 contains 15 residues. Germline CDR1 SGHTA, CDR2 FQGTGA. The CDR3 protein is CASRQSHPINTEAFF. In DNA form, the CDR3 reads TGTGCCAGCAGACAATCTCATCCGATTAACACTGAAGCTTTCTTT.

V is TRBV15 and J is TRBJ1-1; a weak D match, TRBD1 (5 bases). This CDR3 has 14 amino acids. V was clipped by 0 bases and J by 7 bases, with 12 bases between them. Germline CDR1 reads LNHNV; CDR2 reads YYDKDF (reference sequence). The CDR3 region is CATSRDRGRIEAFF. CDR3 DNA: TGTGCCACCAGCAGAGATCGGGGGAGGATTGAAGCTTTCTTT.